This T cell receptor (beta chain) stems from a study of T cell responses to AZD1222 COVID-19 vaccine. Study results and caveats: Variant regions that are unmutated are reportedly the target of nearly half of spike-specific TCRs. Baseline testing showed seropositivity in only five or six AZD1222 recipients. When two AZD1222 doses had been given, Spike-specific TCR breadth and depth rose. CD4 TCRs covered the whole spike, strongest at regions 160-218 and 743-854.

Sequencing was performed with immunoSEQ multiplex PCR; in TCRdb, only in-frame clones are kept and a portion is missing. The table includes more than 150,000 clones, less than 90% detected once. As to this clone: Its antigen remains unknown.

The V end lost 0 bases, the J end lost 0 bases, and 15 bases lay between the germline ends. CDR1 SGDLS and CDR2 YYNGEE come from the germline V gene. CDR3 size: 17 residues. The V call is TRBV9, the J call TRBJ1-1; D remains unclear. The clonotype comes from an adult who had recovered from COVID-19. The sample here was peripheral blood, taken after recovery from COVID-19. The CDR3 DNA follows: TGTGCCAGCAGCGTAGGGGAAGGGTCATGGATGAACACTGAAGCTTTCTTT. It codes for CASSVGEGSWMNTEAFF.